This TCR beta chain was retrieved from a study of shared clonotypes between healthy human individuals. The study, taken as a whole, reports: Sorted-subset sequencing, rarefaction showed, was incomplete despite large depth. Naive subsets tended to show greater estimated richness than memory subsets.

It was CD45RO-negative cells, positively selected for CCR7, that made up naive CD8 cells, with terminally differentiated effector memory CD45RA+ cells excluded. Assay: immunoSEQ multiplex PCR; the TCRdb copy retains only in-frame clones and omits some. The table includes 800,000 to 950,000 clones, roughly 96% detected once. Concerning this clone: What it binds is unknown.

Between the trimmed V and J ends, which lost 3 bases and 9 bases, there was a span of 12 bases. This CDR3 is built from 12 residues. Germline loops: CDR1 ENHRY, CDR2 SYGVKD. The material sequenced was naive CD8+ T cells sorted from blood. The rearrangement uses TRBV10-3 and TRBJ2-7; no reliable D call. The source is a man in his thirties or forties in good health. The CDR3 protein is CAISEVGRPQYF. As DNA, the CDR3 is TGTGCCATCAGTGAAGTCGGGCGGCCGCAGTACTTC.